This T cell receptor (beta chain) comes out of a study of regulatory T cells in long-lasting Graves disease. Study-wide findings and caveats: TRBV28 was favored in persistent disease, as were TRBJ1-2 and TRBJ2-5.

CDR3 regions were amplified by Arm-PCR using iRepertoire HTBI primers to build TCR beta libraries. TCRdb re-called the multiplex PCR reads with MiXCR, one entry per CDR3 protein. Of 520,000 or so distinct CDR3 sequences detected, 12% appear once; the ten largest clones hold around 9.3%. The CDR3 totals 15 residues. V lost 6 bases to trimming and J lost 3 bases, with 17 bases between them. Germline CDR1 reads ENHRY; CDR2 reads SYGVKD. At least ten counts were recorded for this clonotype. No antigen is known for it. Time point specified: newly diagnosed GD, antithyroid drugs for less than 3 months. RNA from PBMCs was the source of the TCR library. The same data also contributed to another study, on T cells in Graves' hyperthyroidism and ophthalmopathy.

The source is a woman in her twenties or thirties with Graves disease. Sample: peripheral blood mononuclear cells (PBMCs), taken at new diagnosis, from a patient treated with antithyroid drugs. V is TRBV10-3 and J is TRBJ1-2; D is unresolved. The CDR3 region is CAISGERAPDYGYTF. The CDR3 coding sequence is TGTGCCATCAGCGGGGAGCGGGCGCCAGACTATGGCTACACCTTC.